One and the same sample provided the 25 T cell receptor beta chains below, sequenced in a study of T cells expressing NK-cell markers. TCRdb re-called the 5' RACE reads and gives one entry per CDR3 protein, without DNA. This sample contains more than 400,000 distinct CDR3 sequences. Sample: blood T cells: a sorted CD56 or NKG2C T cell subset, CD4+ or CD8+ T cells, or bulk PBMC T cells (not recorded which). Receptors originate from a woman between 18 and 70 years old in good health.

The rearrangement joins TRBV11-2 to TRBJ2-5; TCRdb's D gene call, TRBD1, goes unchecked for lack of DNA. Germline CDR1 and CDR2: SGHAT and FQNNGV. This CDR3 is built from 15 residues. The CDR3 here is CASTIQGAMYKTQYF.

The V gene is TRBV18, the J gene TRBJ2-7; there is no DNA to check the TCRdb D call of TRBD2. Germline V CDR1 and CDR2: KGHSH, LQKENI. CDR3 length equals 14 residues. The CDR3: CASSPGREMYEQYF.

This chain joins TRBV4-3 and TRBJ2-1; there is no DNA to check the TCRdb D call of TRBD2. The CDR3 spans 17 residues. Germline V lookup: CDR1 LGHNA, CDR2 YSLEER. The CDR3 protein is CASSHGTSGSNYNEQFF.

The CDR3 loop reads CASATGVYNEQFF. This rearrangement joins TRBV5-1 to TRBJ2-1; TCRdb's assignment of TRBD1 cannot be checked, as there is no DNA. The CDR3 runs 13 residues. Per germline, CDR1 SGHRS and CDR2 YFSETQ.

The V gene is TRBV5-8, the J gene TRBJ2-7. The CDR3 sequence is 16 residues long. Per the germline V gene, CDR1 is SGHTS and CDR2 is YDEGEE. This CDR3 is CASSLALRSSSYEQYF.

This chain joins TRBV6-5 and TRBJ1-1; the TCRdb D gene call, TRBD1, has no DNA to confirm it. CDR3 length: 15 amino acids. Germline lookup yields CDR1 MNHEY and CDR2 SVGAGI. The CDR3 loop reads CASSYSTGVNTEAFF.

The J gene is TRBJ1-1, the V gene TRBV27; the TRBD1 assignment by TCRdb is unverifiable without DNA. Germline V lookup: CDR1 MNHEY, CDR2 SMNVEV (reference sequence). The CDR3 runs to 15 residues. The CDR3 region is CASSSYTGLNTEAFF.

The J gene is TRBJ1-3, the V gene TRBV11-2; TCRdb designates TRBD1, a call that cannot be tested without DNA. The CDR3 is 16 residues long. Germline CDR1 and CDR2: SGHAT and FQNNGV. CDR3 loop: CASSPGLLSSGNTIYF.

The genes are TRBV20-1 and TRBJ1-2. Germline CDR1 reads DFQATT; CDR2 reads SNEGSKA (reference sequence). CDR3 length: 13 amino acids. CDR3 in amino acids: CSASSQEGYGYTF.

The rearrangement uses TRBV12-3 or TRBV12-4 and TRBJ1-1; TCRdb's D call, TRBD1, is unchecked because there is no DNA. There are 15 residues in the CDR3. Here the CDR3 reads CASSLPQGTDTEAFF.

The chain uses TRBV18 and TRBJ2-3; TCRdb calls TRBD2, which cannot be checked without DNA. The CDR3 covers 15 residues. CDR1 and CDR2 from the germline V gene are KGHSH and LQKENI. CDR3 amino acids: CASSQRTSGGDTQYF.

The rearrangement uses TRBV29-1 and TRBJ2-2; TCRdb indicates TRBD1, and absent DNA this call remains unverified. This CDR3 has 17 residues. Germline loops: CDR1 SQVTM, CDR2 ANQGSEA. CDR3 loop: CSVKEARQGGNTGELFF.

This chain connects TRBV23-1 to TRBJ2-3; TCRdb selects TRBD1, and the lack of DNA leaves this call unchecked. TRBV23-1 is annotated as an ORF whose role is uncertain. The CDR3 covers 13 residues. The chain's CDR3 is CASSHPGADTQYF.

The chain uses TRBV19 and TRBJ2-3; TCRdb's D call, TRBD2, is unchecked because there is no DNA. CDR1 and CDR2 from the germline V gene are LNHDA and SQIVND (reference sequence). This CDR3 is built from 15 residues. The CDR3 sequence is CASSIGGPGTDTQYF.

V is TRBV12-3 or TRBV12-4 and J is TRBJ1-6; TCRdb's assignment of TRBD1 cannot be checked, as there is no DNA. CDR3 size: 16 residues. The CDR3 reads CASSLSQGPGDSPLHF.

The CDR3 spells CSAREEGTGFYNEQFF. The chain couples TRBV20-1 to TRBJ2-1; the TCRdb D gene call, TRBD1, has no DNA to confirm it. Germline V gene lookup returns CDR1 DFQATT and CDR2 SNEGSKA (reference sequence). CDR3 length: 16 residues.

The rearrangement uses TRBV5-5 and TRBJ1-2. The CDR3 has 14 amino acids. The germline V gene has CDR1 SGHKS and CDR2 YYEKEE (reference sequence). This chain's CDR3 is CASTTVYANYGYTF.

The chain is built from TRBV20-1 and TRBJ2-1; the TCRdb D gene call, TRBD2, has no DNA to confirm it. The CDR3 contains 15 residues. Germline V lookup: CDR1 DFQATT, CDR2 SNEGSKA (reference sequence). CDR3 sequence: CSAQGLAGSHNEQFF.

The chain recombines TRBV7-7 with TRBJ2-1; no DNA is available, so the TRBD2 call from TCRdb remains unchecked. Germline lookup yields CDR1 SSHAT and CDR2 FNYEAQ (reference sequence). The length of the CDR3 is 15 residues. CDR3 protein: CASSMGAGSYNEQFF.

V usage is TRBV4-1 and J usage is TRBJ2-1; TCRdb outputs TRBD2, but without DNA this stays unchecked. The germline V gene encodes CDR1 MGHRA and CDR2 YSYEKL. The CDR3 runs to 13 residues. CDR3: CASSGWRNNEQFF.

The chain recombines TRBV5-1 with TRBJ2-5. This CDR3 region has 14 residues. Germline V gene data show CDR1 as SGHRS and CDR2 as YFSETQ. CDR3 sequence: CASSRGNSRETQYF. The full variable domain, its missing parts supplied by reference TRBV5-1 and TRBJ2-5, is KAGVTQTPRYLIKTRGQQVTLSCSPISGHRSVSWYQQTPGQGLQFLFEYFSETQRNKGNFPGRFSGRQFSNSRSEMNVSTLELGDSALYLCASSRGNSRETQYFGPGTRLLVL.

V is TRBV12-3 or TRBV12-4 and J is TRBJ2-7; TCRdb picks TRBD2, but there is no DNA to check that call. The CDR3 contains 15 residues. The CDR3 sequence is CASSAVASGSYEQYF.

The rearrangement links TRBV7-9 to TRBJ1-1; the D call of TRBD1 rests on TCRdb alone, since no DNA is present to check it. CDR3 length equals 14 residues. Germline loops: CDR1 SEHNR, CDR2 FQNEAQ (reference sequence). The CDR3 sequence: CASSFGQENTEAFF.

This chain uses TRBV29-1 with TRBJ1-2; TCRdb's assignment of TRBD1 cannot be checked, as there is no DNA. In germline, CDR1 is SQVTM, CDR2 ANQGSEA. The CDR3 is 15 amino acids. CDR3: CSVGRGTGVTYGYTF.

The J gene is TRBJ2-1, the V gene TRBV4-3; the D call of TRBD2 rests on TCRdb alone, since no DNA is present to check it. CDR3 size: 13 residues. The germline gives CDR1 LGHNA, CDR2 YSLEER. CDR3 in amino acids: CASRLAGVSEQFF.